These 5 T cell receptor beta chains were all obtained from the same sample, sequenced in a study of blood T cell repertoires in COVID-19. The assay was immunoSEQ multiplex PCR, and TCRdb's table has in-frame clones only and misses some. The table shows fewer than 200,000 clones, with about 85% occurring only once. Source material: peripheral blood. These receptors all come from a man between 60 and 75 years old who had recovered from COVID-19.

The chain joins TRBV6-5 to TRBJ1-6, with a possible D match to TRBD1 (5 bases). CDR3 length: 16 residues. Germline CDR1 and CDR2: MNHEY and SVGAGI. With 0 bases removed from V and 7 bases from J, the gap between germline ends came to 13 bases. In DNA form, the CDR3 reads TGTGCCAGCAGTTACTCGGCCAGGGTATCGAATTCACCCCTCCACTTT. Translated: CASSYSARVSNSPLHF.

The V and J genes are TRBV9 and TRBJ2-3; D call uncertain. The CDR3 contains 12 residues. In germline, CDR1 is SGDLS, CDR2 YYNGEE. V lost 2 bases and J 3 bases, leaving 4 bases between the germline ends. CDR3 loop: CASSVTTDTQYF. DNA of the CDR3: TGTGCCAGCAGCGTTACTACAGATACGCAGTATTTT.

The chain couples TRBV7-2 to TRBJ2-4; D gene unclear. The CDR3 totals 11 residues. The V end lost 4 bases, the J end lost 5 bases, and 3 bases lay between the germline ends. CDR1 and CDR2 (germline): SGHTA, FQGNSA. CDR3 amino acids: CASSSENIQYF. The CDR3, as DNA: TGTGCCAGCAGCTCCGAAAACATTCAGTACTTC.

The CDR3 DNA reads as TGCGCCAGCAGCCCCGGGACAGGACCTACCTACGAGCAGTACTTC. It encodes CASSPGTGPTYEQYF. The gene calls are TRBV5-1 and TRBJ2-7, with 8 bases fitting TRBD1. The CDR3 spans 15 residues. Trimming at V came to 4 bases and at J to 2 bases, leaving 8 bases not matched to a gene. Germline loops: CDR1 SGHRS, CDR2 YFSETQ.

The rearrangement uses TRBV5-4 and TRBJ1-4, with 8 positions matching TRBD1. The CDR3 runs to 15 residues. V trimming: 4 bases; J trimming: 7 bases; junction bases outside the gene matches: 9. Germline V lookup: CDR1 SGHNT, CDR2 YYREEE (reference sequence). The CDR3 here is CASSVQGGRGEKLFF. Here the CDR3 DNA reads TGTGCCAGCAGCGTACAGGGGGGAAGGGGTGAAAAACTGTTTTTT.